Below, 8 T cell receptor beta chains from the same sample are listed, as sequenced in a study of blood T cell repertoires in COVID-19. Assay used: immunoSEQ multiplex PCR; TCRdb lists only in-frame clones, some missing. The top ten hold approximately 1.8% of the sample, which has around 300,000 clones, about nine tenths seen once. The sequenced material came from peripheral blood. Every receptor here comes from a woman aged 25 to 45 with COVID-19, enrolled during active disease.

V usage is TRBV12-5 and J usage is TRBJ1-1, with no clear D. The germline V gene has CDR1 LGHNT and CDR2 FRNRAP. V dropped 0 bases and J dropped 1 base, with 9 bases sitting between them. The CDR3 has 15 residues. The CDR3 region is CASGLVLTGNTEAFF. CDR3 sequence (DNA): TGTGCTAGTGGTTTGGTACTAACGGGGAACACTGAAGCTTTCTTT.

This chain connects TRBV18 to TRBJ2-1, with 11 bases lining up with TRBD1. The junction had 5 bases not matched to a gene; V was cut back by 4 bases and J by 6 bases. CDR3 length: 15 residues. Germline loops: CDR1 KGHSH, CDR2 LQKENI. Written as DNA, the CDR3 is TGTGCCAGCTCACGAACTGGGACAGGGGGCAATGAGCAGTTCTTC. Translated, it gives CASSRTGTGGNEQFF.

The chain recombines TRBV19 with TRBJ1-2; tentative D call: TRBD1 (5 bases). Deletions cut 5 bases from V and 8 bases from J, with 9 bases between. The CDR3 extends over 11 amino acids. Germline CDR1 is LNHDA and CDR2 is SQIVND (reference sequence). CDR3 nucleotide sequence: TGTGCCAGTAGTTCAACAGGCGGCTACACCTTC. Translation gives CASSSTGGYTF.

The gene calls are TRBV15 and TRBJ1-2, with D possibly being TRBD1 (5 bases). The V end was cut by 5 bases, the J end by 3 bases, with 13 bases between. Per the germline V gene, CDR1 is LNHNV and CDR2 is YYDKDF (reference sequence). The CDR3 is 14 amino acids. The CDR3 nucleotides read TGTGCCACCAGCGACACACAGGTGGACTATGGCTACACCTTC. This sequence encodes CATSDTQVDYGYTF.

DNA of the CDR3: TGTGCCAGCAGCATCCGGGTAGCGGGGGGGACAAATACGCAGTATTTT. This translates into CASSIRVAGGTNTQYF. The chain uses TRBV7-6 and TRBJ2-3; 11 bases match TRBD2. V lost 5 bases, J lost 7 bases, and 11 bases stayed unmatched. Germline-derived CDR1 and CDR2 are SGHVS and FNYEAQ. The CDR3 covers 16 residues.

In this sample, this clone turned up once. CDR3 residues: CASSLSGGSYEQYF. The CDR3 coding sequence is TGTGCCAGCAGCTTGTCCGGGGGCTCCTACGAGCAGTACTTC. The V call is TRBV5-4, the J call TRBJ2-7; TRBD2 might be the D (6 bases). Germline CDR1 reads SGHNT; CDR2 reads YYREEE (reference sequence). V was shortened by 1 base and J by 0 bases, with 8 bases between the two germline ends. The CDR3 runs to 14 residues.

The chain's CDR3 is CASSVVGGRTGAGELFF. The CDR3 DNA reads as TGTGCCAGCAGCGTAGTCGGGGGGCGTACCGGGGCCGGGGAGCTGTTTTTT. This chain joins TRBV9 and TRBJ2-2, with D possibly being TRBD2 (7 bases). This CDR3 spans 17 amino acids. Germline CDR1 is SGDLS and CDR2 is YYNGEE. V was trimmed by 0 bases and J by 6 bases, leaving 18 bases between them.

This sequence joins TRBV23-1 and TRBJ1-2; the D gene is possibly TRBD1 (6 bases). TRBV23-1 is assigned to the ORF class and has an uncertain function. V was trimmed by 4 bases and J by 2 bases, leaving 11 bases between them. There are 14 residues in the CDR3. The CDR3 protein is CASSRGRVNYGYTF. In nucleotides, the CDR3 is TGCGCCAGCAGTCGGGGGCGGGTAAACTATGGCTACACCTTC.